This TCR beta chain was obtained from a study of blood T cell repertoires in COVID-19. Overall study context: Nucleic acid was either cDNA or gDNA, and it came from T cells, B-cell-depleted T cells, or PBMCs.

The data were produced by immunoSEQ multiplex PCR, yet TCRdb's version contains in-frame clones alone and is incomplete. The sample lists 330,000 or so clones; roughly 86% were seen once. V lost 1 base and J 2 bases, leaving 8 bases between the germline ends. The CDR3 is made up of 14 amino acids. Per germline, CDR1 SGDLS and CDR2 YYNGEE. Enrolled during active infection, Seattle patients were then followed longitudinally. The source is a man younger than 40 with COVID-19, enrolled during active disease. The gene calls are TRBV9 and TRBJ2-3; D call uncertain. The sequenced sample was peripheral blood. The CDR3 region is CASSVIAVTDTQYF. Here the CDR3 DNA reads TGTGCCAGCAGCGTAATCGCGGTCACAGATACGCAGTATTTT.